Below, 13 T cell receptor beta chains from the same sample are listed, as sequenced in a study of T cell responses to AZD1222 COVID-19 vaccine. The repertoire was sequenced with immunoSEQ multiplex PCR; TCRdb's copy has only in-frame clones and lacks some. The sample lists 100,000 to 130,000 clones; around 92% were seen once. This sample comprised peripheral blood, obtained 28 days after the second AZD1222 dose. The receptors stem from an adult who received the AZD1222 COVID-19 vaccine.

In its sample, this clone was seen once. The genes are TRBV2 and TRBJ2-3, with TRBD1 matching over 8 bases. Germline-derived CDR1 and CDR2 are SNHLY and FYNNEI. V dropped 7 bases and J dropped 5; count of bases not matched to a gene: 8. This CDR3 is 14 amino acids long. The CDR3 loop reads CASTLTGAVDTQYF. The CDR3 DNA follows: TGTGCCAGCACCCTGACAGGGGCGGTAGATACGCAGTATTTT.

This clone was counted a few times. V usage is TRBV9 and J usage is TRBJ1-2; D unclear. Germline V lookup: CDR1 SGDLS, CDR2 YYNGEE. The V end was cut by 6 bases, the J end by 0 bases, with 30 bases between. CDR3 length: 20 residues. CDR3 region: CASIRSPTSHPRLANYGYTF. CDR3 nucleotide sequence: TGTGCCAGCATACGTAGTCCCACGAGCCATCCCCGATTAGCTAACTATGGCTACACCTTC.

V usage is TRBV7-9 and J usage is TRBJ1-1; a weak D match, TRBD1 (6 bases). The germline V gene has CDR1 SEHNR and CDR2 FQNEAQ (reference sequence). The CDR3 contains 15 residues. V lost 4 bases and J lost 0, with 12 bases in between. The DNA of the CDR3 is TGTGCCAGCAGCTCTGGACAGACGATGAACACTGAAGCTTTCTTT. This gives the protein CASSSGQTMNTEAFF.

The chain employs TRBV28 and TRBJ1-2; 7 bases fit TRBD1. With V trimmed by 10 bases and J by 7 bases, 6 bases remained unmatched. This CDR3 has 11 amino acids. Per germline, CDR1 MDHEN and CDR2 SYDVKM. The CDR3 DNA reads as TGTGCCACAGGGGGTGAGGGTGGCTACACCTTC. The encoded protein is CATGGEGGYTF.

V and J are TRBV19 and TRBJ1-5, with D possibly matching TRBD1 (6 bases). Between the trimmed V and J ends, which lost 5 bases and 5 bases, there was a span of 13 bases. The CDR3 runs 14 residues. Germline V CDR1 and CDR2: LNHDA, SQIVND (reference sequence). The CDR3 here is CASSLNYRDQPQHF. As DNA, the CDR3 is TGTGCCAGTAGTCTAAATTACAGGGATCAGCCCCAGCATTTT. The entire variable domain, with the rest obtained from reference TRBV19 and TRBJ1-5, is as follows: DGGITQSPKYLFRKEGQNVTLSCEQNLNHDAMYWYRQDPGQGLRLIYYSQIVNDFQKGDIAEGYSVSREKKESFPLTVTSAQKNPTAFYLCASSLNYRDQPQHFGDGTRLSIL.

The rearrangement uses TRBV6-5 and TRBJ2-1, with 10 bases that match TRBD2. The V segment lost 6 bases and the J segment 10 bases; nucleotides outside the gene matches: 9. The CDR3 has 14 residues. Germline V CDR1 and CDR2: MNHEY, SVGAGI. CDR3 nucleotide sequence: TGTGCCAGCAGGGTAGCGGGAGGAAAGAACGAGCAGTTCTTC. It translates to CASRVAGGKNEQFF.

The V and J genes are TRBV3-1 (or the pseudogene TRBV3-2) and TRBJ1-6; no clear D gene. Germline loops: CDR1 LGHDT, CDR2 YNNKEL (reference sequence). V lost 0 bases and J lost 7, with 4 bases in between. The CDR3 is 13 residues long. CDR3 coding DNA: TGTGCCAGCAGCCAAGACGGAAATTCACCCCTCCACTTT. Translating gives CASSQDGNSPLHF.

The J gene is TRBJ2-4, the V gene TRBV4-3; tentatively, D is TRBD1 or TRBD2 (5 bases each). There are 17 residues in the CDR3. V was clipped by 4 bases and J by 11 bases, with 27 bases between them. CDR1 is LGHNA, CDR2 YSLEER, per germline. DNA for the CDR3: TGCGCCAGCAGCCTAGGTACGACCGGGGCCACGACGACGGTTCAGTACTTC. This gives the protein CASSLGTTGATTTVQYF.

The gene calls are TRBV2 and TRBJ1-1; no clear D. V lost 4 bases and J lost 0, with 9 bases in between. CDR1 and CDR2 (germline): SNHLY, FYNNEI. CDR3 length equals 14 residues. In DNA form, the CDR3 reads TGTGCCAGCAGTGGGCCATCTATGAACACTGAAGCTTTCTTT. Residues: CASSGPSMNTEAFF.

The chain combines TRBV3-1 (or the pseudogene TRBV3-2) with TRBJ1-1; D perhaps matches TRBD1 (5 bases). Germline lookup yields CDR1 LGHDT and CDR2 YNNKEL (reference sequence). The V and J ends lost 0 bases and 7 bases respectively, with 9 bases between them. This CDR3 has 13 amino acids. The CDR3 loop reads CASSQDSGGEAFF. For the CDR3, the DNA is TGTGCCAGCAGCCAAGATTCTGGGGGTGAAGCTTTCTTT.

The chain carries TRBV28 and TRBJ2-2; the match to TRBD2 covers 8 bases. V lost 5 bases to trimming and J lost 11 bases; unmatched junction nucleotides: 10. Germline V gives CDR1 MDHEN, CDR2 SYDVKM. This CDR3 is 14 amino acids long. The CDR3 DNA reads as TGTGCCAGCAGTACAAGCGGGAGTTTCCCCGAGCTGTTTTTT. Protein sequence: CASSTSGSFPELFF.

This clone was counted a single time. This chain connects TRBV5-1 to TRBJ2-7; TRBD1 aligns across 7 bases. This CDR3 has 16 residues. The V gene's germline CDR1 is SGHRS and CDR2 YFSETQ. V gave up 3 bases and J gave up 4 bases; unmatched junction bases: 13. The CDR3 region is CASSSDRVNSRYEQYF. The CDR3 coding sequence is TGCGCCAGCAGCTCTGACAGGGTGAATAGTAGGTACGAGCAGTACTTC. Drawing the rest from reference TRBV5-1 and TRBJ2-7, the complete variable domain is KAGVTQTPRYLIKTRGQQVTLSCSPISGHRSVSWYQQTPGQGLQFLFEYFSETQRNKGNFPGRFSGRQFSNSRSEMNVSTLELGDSALYLCASSSDRVNSRYEQYFGPGTRLTVT.

The chain is built from TRBV7-9 and TRBJ2-5, with TRBD2 matching over 7 bases. This CDR3 is built from 14 residues. V lost 1 base to trimming and J lost 5 bases; unmatched junction nucleotides: 4. CDR1 is SEHNR, CDR2 FQNEAQ, per germline (reference sequence). The CDR3 spells CASSLGGGSETQYF. The CDR3 coding sequence is TGTGCCAGCAGCTTAGGGGGAGGGTCGGAGACCCAGTACTTC.